This TCR beta chain was captured by sequencing in a study of T cell responses to AZD1222 COVID-19 vaccine. As to this clone: Its antigen remains unidentified.

Clones were read by immunoSEQ multiplex PCR, and TCRdb kept only the in-frame ones, dropping some. There are fewer than 200,000 clones in the sample; 87% occur only once, and roughly 1.1% lies in the top ten. The ends were cut back, 7 bases at V and 1 base at J, with 14 bases in the middle. The CDR3 spans 14 residues. Germline V gene data show CDR1 as MDHEN and CDR2 as SYDVKM. Study-level findings and limits: Donors in the cohort were predominantly white British and more often female, and clonal diversity was possibly underestimated. Without day 14 samples, only post-peak T cell repertoires were studied. Spike-specific TCRs gained breadth and depth after people received two AZD1222 doses.

The clonotype was recovered from an adult who received the AZD1222 COVID-19 vaccine. The chain recombines TRBV28 with TRBJ2-7; a possible D gene is TRBD1 (5 bases). The specimen comprised peripheral blood, sampled 28 days after the second AZD1222 dose. Here the CDR3 reads CASKGPARSYEQYF. CDR3 bases: TGTGCCAGCAAGGGGCCCGCGAGGTCCTACGAGCAGTACTTC.